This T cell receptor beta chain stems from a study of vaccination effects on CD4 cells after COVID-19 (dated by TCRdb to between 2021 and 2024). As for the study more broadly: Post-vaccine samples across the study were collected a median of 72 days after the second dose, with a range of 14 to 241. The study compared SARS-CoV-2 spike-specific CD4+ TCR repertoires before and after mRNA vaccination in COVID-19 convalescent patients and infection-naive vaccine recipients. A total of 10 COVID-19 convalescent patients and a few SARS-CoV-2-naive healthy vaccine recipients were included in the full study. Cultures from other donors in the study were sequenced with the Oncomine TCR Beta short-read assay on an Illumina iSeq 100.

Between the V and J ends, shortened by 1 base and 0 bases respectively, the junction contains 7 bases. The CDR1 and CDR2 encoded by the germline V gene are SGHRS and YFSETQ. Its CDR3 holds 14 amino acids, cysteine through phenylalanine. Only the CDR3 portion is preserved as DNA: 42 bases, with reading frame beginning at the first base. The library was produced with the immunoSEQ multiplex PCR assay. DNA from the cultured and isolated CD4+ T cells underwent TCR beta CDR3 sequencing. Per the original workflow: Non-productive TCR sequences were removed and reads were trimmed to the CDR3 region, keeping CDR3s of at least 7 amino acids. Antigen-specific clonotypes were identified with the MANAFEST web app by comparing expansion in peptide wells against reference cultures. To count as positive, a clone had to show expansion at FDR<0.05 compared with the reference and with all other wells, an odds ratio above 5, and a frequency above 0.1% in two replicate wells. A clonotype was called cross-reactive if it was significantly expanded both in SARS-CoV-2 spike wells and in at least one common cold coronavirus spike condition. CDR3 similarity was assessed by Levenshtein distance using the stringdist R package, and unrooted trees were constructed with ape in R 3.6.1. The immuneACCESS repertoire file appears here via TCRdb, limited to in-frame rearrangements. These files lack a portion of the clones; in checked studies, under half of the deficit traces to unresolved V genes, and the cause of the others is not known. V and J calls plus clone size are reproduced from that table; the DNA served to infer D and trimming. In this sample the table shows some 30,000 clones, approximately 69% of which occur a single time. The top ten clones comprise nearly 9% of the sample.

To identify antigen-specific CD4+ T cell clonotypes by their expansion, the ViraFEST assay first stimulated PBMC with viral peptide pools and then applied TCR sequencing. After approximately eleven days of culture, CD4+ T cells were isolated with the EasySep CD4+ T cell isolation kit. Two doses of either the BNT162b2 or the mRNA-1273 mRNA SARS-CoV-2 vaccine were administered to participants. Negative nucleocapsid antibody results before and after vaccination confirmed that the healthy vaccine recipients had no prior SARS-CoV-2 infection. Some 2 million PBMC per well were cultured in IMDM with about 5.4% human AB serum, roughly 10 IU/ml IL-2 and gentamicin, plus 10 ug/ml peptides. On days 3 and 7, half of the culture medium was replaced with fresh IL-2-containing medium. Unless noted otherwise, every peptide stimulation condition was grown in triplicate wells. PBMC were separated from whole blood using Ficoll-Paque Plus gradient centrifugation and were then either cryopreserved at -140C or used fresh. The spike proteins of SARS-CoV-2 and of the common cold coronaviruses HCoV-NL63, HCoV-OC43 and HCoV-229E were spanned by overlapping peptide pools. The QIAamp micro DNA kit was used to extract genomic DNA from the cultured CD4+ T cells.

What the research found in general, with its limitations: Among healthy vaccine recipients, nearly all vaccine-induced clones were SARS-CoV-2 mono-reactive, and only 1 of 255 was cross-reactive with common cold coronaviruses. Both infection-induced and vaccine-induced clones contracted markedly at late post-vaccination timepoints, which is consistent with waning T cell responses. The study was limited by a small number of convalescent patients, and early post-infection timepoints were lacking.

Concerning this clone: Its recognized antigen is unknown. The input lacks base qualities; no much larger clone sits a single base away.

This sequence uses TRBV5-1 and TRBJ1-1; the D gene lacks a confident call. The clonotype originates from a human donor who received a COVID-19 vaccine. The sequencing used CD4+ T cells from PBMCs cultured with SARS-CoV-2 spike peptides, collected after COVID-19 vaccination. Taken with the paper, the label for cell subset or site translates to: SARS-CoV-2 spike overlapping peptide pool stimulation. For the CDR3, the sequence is CASSLFGVNTEAFF. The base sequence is TGCGCCAGCAGCTTGTTTGGGGTGAACACTGAAGCTTTCTTT.